This entry lists 28 T cell receptor beta chains sequenced from one sample in a study of T cells in women clearing cervical HPV infection. Some clones are missing from TCRdb's copy, which holds only in-frame ones; the method was immunoSEQ multiplex PCR. This sample contains around 37,000 clones. The sample was blood buffy coat. These receptors all come from a woman aged 18-70 years with a cervical HPV16 infection that either progressed to CIN3+ or cleared (not recorded which).

Of note for this clone: With the read ending 3 residues before the CDR3 end, the germline J gene is used to fill in that end. The chain joins TRBV5-1 to TRBJ2-3; 8 nucleotides agree with TRBD1. The CDR3 covers 14 residues. Germline CDR1 SGHRS, CDR2 YFSETQ. Trimming cost V 4 bases and J 3 bases; bases outside gene matches: 4. CDR3 residues: CASSPRTGTDTQYF. Incomplete CDR3 DNA: TGCGCCAGCAGCCCTCGGACAGGGACAGATACG.

About this clone: The read comes to an end 3 residues before the CDR3 does, leaving the germline J gene to fill in the end. V gene TRBV11-2 combines with J gene TRBJ2-7, with TRBD2 as a possible D gene (5 bases). Germline V gives CDR1 SGHAT, CDR2 FQNNGV. The CDR3 is 12 residues long. Trimming took off 5 bases at V and 5 bases at J, with 10 bases between the two ends. The sequenced part of the CDR3 DNA is TGTGCCAGCAGCCCCACGCGGGACGAG. It encodes CASSPTRDE. The full CDR3 sequence reads CASSPTRDEQYF.

Regarding this clone: The CDR3 is cut off 3 residues early in the read; its end comes from the germline J gene. V gene TRBV11-2 combines with J gene TRBJ2-3; D unresolved. Germline lookup yields CDR1 SGHAT and CDR2 FQNNGV. This CDR3 is built from 13 residues. CDR3 sequence: CASSLSTQETQYF. The CDR3 bases that were read are TGTGCCAGCAGCTTAAGCACCCAAGAGACG.

Note on this clone: The read ends 3 residues early relative to the CDR3; the germline J gene fills the gap. The chain has TRBV18 and TRBJ2-3, with 11 bases matching TRBD1. The CDR3 covers 16 residues. With 3 bases clipped from V and 2 bases from J, the junction kept 4 bases outside the gene matches. Germline V CDR1 and CDR2: KGHSH, LQKENI. The CDR3 reads CASSPRTGGHTDTQYF. The sequenced CDR3 bases are TGTGCCAGCTCACCGCGGACAGGGGGCCACACAGATACG.

As for this clone: The observed sequence ends 3 residues before the CDR3 terminus, with the missing tail filled in from the germline J gene. The rearrangement uses TRBV11-2 and TRBJ2-7; 10 positions match TRBD2. With 6 bases clipped from V and 3 bases from J, the junction kept 2 bases outside the gene matches. The CDR3 loop spans 13 amino acids. Looked up from germline, CDR1 is SGHAT and CDR2 is FQNNGV. Partial CDR3 DNA: TGTGCCAGCAGTGGACTAGCGGTCTACGAG. It is translated as CASSGLAVYE. The whole CDR3 is CASSGLAVYEQYF. The full variable domain, its missing parts supplied by reference TRBV11-2 and TRBJ2-7, is EAGVAQSPRYKIIEKRQSVAFWCNPISGHATLYWYQQILGQGPKLLIQFQNNGVVDDSQLPKDRFSAERLKGVDSTLKIQPAKLEDSAVYLCASSGLAVYEQYFGPGTRLTVT.

Comments on this clone: The read ends 3 residues early relative to the CDR3; the germline J gene fills the gap. This chain connects TRBV5-1 to TRBJ2-1; 8 positions match TRBD1. The CDR3 length is 15 residues. The germline gives CDR1 SGHRS, CDR2 YFSETQ. V was clipped by 2 bases and J by 9 bases; unmatched bases: 10. The CDR3 loop reads CASSLGTGLLTEQFF. The CDR3 bases that were read are TGCGCCAGCAGCTTAGGGACAGGCCTATTGACTGAG.

Concerning this clone itself: Read sequence stops 3 residues before the CDR3 end, and the germline J gene provides the missing end. This sequence joins TRBV7-2 and TRBJ1-2; D might be TRBD1 (5 bases). This CDR3 is built from 15 residues. CDR1 and CDR2 (germline): SGHTA, FQGNSA. The covered CDR3 bases are TGTGCCAGCAGCTTAAGAGGCGGGGGAACCTACGAC. This gives the protein CASSLRGGGTYD. The full-length CDR3 reads as CASSLRGGGTYDYTF.

As to this clone: The read comes to an end 3 residues before the CDR3 does, leaving the germline J gene to fill in the end. This chain uses TRBV20-1 with TRBJ2-1, with 9 bases that match TRBD2. Per germline, CDR1 DFQATT and CDR2 SNEGSKA (reference sequence). V was pared by 0 bases and J by 4 bases, with 7 bases of the junction left unmatched. This CDR3 spans 16 amino acids. The CDR3 DNA, read in part, is TGCAGTGCTAGAGACCCGACTAGCGGAACATACAATGAG. The encoded protein is CSARDPTSGTYNE. The entire CDR3 protein is CSARDPTSGTYNEQFF.

Regarding this clone: The read falls 3 residues short of the CDR3 end, and the missing part is taken from the germline J gene. The V gene is TRBV9, the J gene TRBJ1-2; D uncertain. Germline lookup yields CDR1 SGDLS and CDR2 YYNGEE. Trimming took 4 bases from V and 6 from J, leaving 16 bases between them. There are 14 residues in the CDR3. The sequenced part of the CDR3 DNA is TGTGCCAGCAGCACCTCAGGCGGGGTCAATGGC. Translation: CASSTSGGVNG. The full-length CDR3 reads as CASSTSGGVNGYTF. The entire variable domain, with the rest obtained from reference TRBV9 and TRBJ1-2, is as follows: DSGVTQTPKHLITATGQRVTLRCSPRSGDLSVYWYQQSLDQGLQFLIQYYNGEERAKGNILERFSAQQFPDLHSELNLSSLELGDSALYFCASSTSGGVNGYTFGSGTRLTVV.

About this clone: Read coverage stops 3 residues before the CDR3 terminus; the germline J gene supplies the remainder. This chain connects TRBV20-1 to TRBJ2-3, with 7 bases aligning to TRBD2. Losses at the gene ends were 5 bases for V and 3 bases for J; bases not matched to a gene: 5. Germline V lookup: CDR1 DFQATT, CDR2 SNEGSKA (reference sequence). The CDR3 sequence is 13 residues long. CDR3 in amino acids: CSAWTGGTDTQYF. The DNA read from the CDR3 is TGCAGTGCTTGGACGGGGGGAACAGATACG.

Remarks on this clone: The CDR3 goes on 3 residues after the read ends, and that part is filled in from the germline J gene. The chain is built from TRBV29-1 and TRBJ2-7, with D unresolved. The CDR3 totals 12 residues. Germline V lookup: CDR1 SQVTM, CDR2 ANQGSEA. V was clipped by 1 base and J by 3 bases, with 7 bases between them. CDR3 loop: CSVEGGGYEQYF. The CDR3 bases that were read are TGCAGCGTTGAAGGTGGCGGCTACGAG.

A note on this clone: The read gets to within 3 residues of the CDR3 end, and the germline J gene fills in the rest. Other DNA sequences in the same sample also yield this CDR3. The chain links TRBV28 to TRBJ2-7; D gene uncertain. V was shortened by 3 bases and J by 2 bases, with 11 bases between the two germline ends. The CDR3 spans 14 residues. The germline CDR1 and CDR2 sequences are MDHEN and SYDVKM. The CDR3 region is CASSFVTGAYEQYF. Incomplete CDR3 DNA: TGTGCCAGCAGTTTTGTGACTGGAGCCTACGAG.

Comment on this clone: With the read ending 3 residues before the CDR3 end, the germline J gene is used to fill in that end. The chain employs TRBV19 and TRBJ1-5; D uncertain. The ends were cut back, 5 bases at V and 5 bases at J, with 19 bases in the middle. CDR1 LNHDA and CDR2 SQIVND come from the germline V gene (reference sequence). There are 16 residues in the CDR3. CDR3 bases read: TGTGCCAGTAGTTACTCCCAGGCGAGCCGATATCAGCCC. Translated, it gives CASSYSQASRYQP. The whole CDR3 reads CASSYSQASRYQPQHF. Drawing the rest from reference TRBV19 and TRBJ1-5, the complete variable domain is DGGITQSPKYLFRKEGQNVTLSCEQNLNHDAMYWYRQDPGQGLRLIYYSQIVNDFQKGDIAEGYSVSREKKESFPLTVTSAQKNPTAFYLCASSYSQASRYQPQHFGDGTRLSIL.

Details on this clone: The missing CDR3 end, 3 residues past where the read stops, is filled in from the germline J gene. The chain carries TRBV5-1 and TRBJ2-4; 8 positions agree with TRBD1. J gave up 6 bases and V 5 bases, and 7 bases lay outside the gene matches. This CDR3 has 14 amino acids. CDR1 and CDR2 (germline): SGHRS, YFSETQ. CDR3 amino acids: CASRPGTGANIQYF. Partial CDR3 DNA: TGCGCCAGCAGACCCGGGACAGGTGCAAACATT.

Comments on this clone: The read stops 3 residues short of the end of the CDR3; the missing end is completed from the germline J gene. The same CDR3 arises from other DNA sequences in this sample as well. V gene TRBV2 combines with J gene TRBJ1-2, with 8 bases matching TRBD1. This CDR3 is built from 14 residues. Germline lookup yields CDR1 SNHLY and CDR2 FYNNEI. V was clipped by 6 bases and J by 0 bases; unmatched bases: 3. The CDR3 bases that were read are TGTGCCAGCAGCGGACAGGGCACTAACTATGGC. It codes for CASSGQGTNYG. The complete CDR3 sequence is CASSGQGTNYGYTF.

As to this clone: The CDR3 end is not reached by the read, which stops 3 residues before it; the germline J gene fills it in. The genes are TRBV20-1 and TRBJ2-5, with 10 nucleotides matching TRBD1. V trimming: 5 bases; J trimming: 4 bases; junction bases outside the gene matches: 4. The CDR3 length is 13 residues. Germline V lookup: CDR1 DFQATT, CDR2 SNEGSKA (reference sequence). The CDR3 bases that were read are TGCAGTGCTGAGGACAGGGGGTCAGAGACC. As protein: CSAEDRGSET. The full CDR3 protein reads CSAEDRGSETQYF.

Of note for this clone: The read is 3 residues too short to cover the CDR3 end, so that end is filled in from the germline J gene. The chain couples TRBV20-1 to TRBJ2-4; the match to TRBD2 covers 9 bases. CDR1 and CDR2 (germline): DFQATT, SNEGSKA (reference sequence). The CDR3 spans 16 residues. The CDR3 here is CSARDPGLAGRETQYF. The sequenced CDR3 bases are TGCAGTGCTAGAGATCCCGGGCTAGCGGGAAGGGAGACT.

About this clone: The read gets to within 3 residues of the CDR3 end, and the germline J gene fills in the rest. This sequence joins TRBV7-9 and TRBJ2-7; perhaps TRBD1 as D (5 bases). Germline CDR1 SEHNR, CDR2 FQNEAQ (reference sequence). The V and J ends lost 5 bases and 6 bases respectively, with 11 bases between them. This CDR3 has 12 amino acids. The covered CDR3 bases are TGTGCCAGCAGCCAACAGGTCAGCGAG. Translated, it gives CASSQQVSE. The entire CDR3 is CASSQQVSEQYF.

On this clone: Read coverage stops 3 residues before the CDR3 terminus; the germline J gene supplies the remainder. The chain joins TRBV12-3 or TRBV12-4 to TRBJ1-2; D remains unclear. The V end lost 5 bases, the J end lost 6 bases, and 19 bases lay between the germline ends. The CDR3 covers 15 residues. CDR3: CASSAGLEYPNGYTF. Incomplete CDR3 DNA: TGTGCCAGCAGTGCAGGACTGGAATACCCCAATGGC.

Notes on this clone: The read terminates 3 residues ahead of where the CDR3 ends, so the germline J gene completes it. The chain couples TRBV11-2 to TRBJ2-7; 9 positions agree with TRBD2. Trimming cost V 4 bases and J 3 bases; bases outside gene matches: 7. CDR1 SGHAT and CDR2 FQNNGV come from the germline V gene. This CDR3 is 15 amino acids long. CDR3 amino acids: CASSSGLANIYEQYF. CDR3 DNA (partial): TGTGCCAGCAGCTCGGGACTAGCTAACATCTACGAG.

The DNA read from the CDR3 is TGCGCCAGCAGCACCGGGGGGCATGAAGATACG. Translation: CASSTGGHEDT. The full CDR3 is CASSTGGHEDTQYF. This sequence joins TRBV5-1 and TRBJ2-3, with D possibly being TRBD2 (7 bases). The DNA ends 3 residues before the CDR3 does, and the rest of the CDR3 is filled in from the germline J gene. CDR1 and CDR2 from the germline V gene are SGHRS and YFSETQ. Between the trimmed V and J ends, which lost 4 bases and 5 bases, there was a span of 14 bases. CDR3 length: 14 residues.

About this clone: The read terminates 3 residues ahead of where the CDR3 ends, so the germline J gene completes it. The chain combines TRBV6-1 with TRBJ1-1; D remains unclear. This CDR3 has 11 amino acids. CDR1 is MNHNS, CDR2 SASEGT, per germline. The CDR3 region is CASSGILEAFF. Partial CDR3 DNA: TGTGCCAGCAGTGGTATCCTAGAG.

Note on this clone: The read gets to within 3 residues of the CDR3 end, and the germline J gene fills in the rest. The V call is TRBV19, the J call TRBJ1-2, with 7 bases fitting TRBD1. The CDR3 is made up of 15 amino acids. Germline loops: CDR1 LNHDA, CDR2 SQIVND (reference sequence). The DNA read from the CDR3 is TGTGCCAGTAGCCGAGAGGCTAGGGGGCGCTTCGGC. Protein sequence: CASSREARGRFG. The full CDR3 protein reads CASSREARGRFGYTF.

Regarding this clone: The read ends 3 residues before the CDR3 terminus; that terminus is restored from the germline J gene. This chain links TRBV6-1 with TRBJ1-1; D perhaps matches TRBD1 (5 bases). Trimming took off 2 bases at V and 1 base at J, with 5 bases between the two ends. This CDR3 contains 13 residues. Germline V gene lookup returns CDR1 MNHNS and CDR2 SASEGT. The CDR3 bases that were read are TGTGCCAGCAGTGAACAGGGGAACACTGAA. Translating it yields CASSEQGNTE. The whole CDR3 reads CASSEQGNTEAFF.

On this clone itself: The CDR3 is cut off 3 residues early in the read; its end comes from the germline J gene. This sequence joins TRBV3-1 (or the pseudogene TRBV3-2) and TRBJ1-1; a weak D match, TRBD1 (5 bases). The CDR3 runs 15 residues. The germline gives CDR1 LGHDT, CDR2 YNNKEL (reference sequence). Trimming left V 1 base short and J 1 base short, with 10 bases between. The chain's CDR3 is CASSQGWQGNTEAFF. CDR3 bases read: TGTGCCAGCAGCCAAGGATGGCAGGGGAACACTGAA.

Comments on this clone: The read ends 3 residues shy of where the CDR3 ends; the end is completed using the germline J gene. The gene calls are TRBV7-9 and TRBJ1-1, with D unresolved. V lost 6 bases and J lost 2, with 10 bases in between. The CDR3 has 13 residues. Germline values: CDR1 SEHNR, CDR2 FQNEAQ (reference sequence). The part of the CDR3 DNA that was read is TGTGCCAGCAGGCCCATCAGTAACACTGAA. This encodes CASRPISNTE. The entire CDR3 is CASRPISNTEAFF. Drawing the rest from reference TRBV7-9 and TRBJ1-1, the complete variable domain is DTGVSQNPRHKITKRGQNVTFRCDPISEHNRLYWYRQTLGQGPEFLTYFQNEAQLEKSRLLSDRFSAERPKGSFSTLEIQRTEQGDSAMYLCASRPISNTEAFFGQGTRLTVV.

Comments on this clone: Sequencing ends 3 residues short of the CDR3 end; the germline J gene provides the rest. The rearrangement links TRBV11-2 to TRBJ2-7, with D perhaps matching TRBD2 (6 bases). This CDR3 has 14 amino acids. V was clipped by 0 bases and J by 2 bases, with 8 bases between them. Germline V gene lookup returns CDR1 SGHAT and CDR2 FQNNGV. The sequenced CDR3 bases are TGTGCCAGCAGCTTAGAGGAGGGGCCCTACGAG. Its translation is CASSLEEGPYE. The CDR3, in full, reads CASSLEEGPYEQYF.

On this clone itself: The read ends 3 residues before the CDR3 terminus; that terminus is restored from the germline J gene. This chain connects TRBV7-9 to TRBJ2-3, with 9 positions matching TRBD1. Germline values: CDR1 SEHNR, CDR2 FQNEAQ (reference sequence). This CDR3 is 14 amino acids long. The CDR3 reads CASSPGQGSETQYF. CDR3 DNA, as far as it was read: TGTGCCAGCTCTCCCGGACAGGGGTCGGAGACG.